The sequence of this T cell receptor (beta chain) was determined in a study of B cell selection in AIRE deficiency. In germline, CDR1 is SGHTA, CDR2 FQGNSA. Trimming took 2 bases from V and 7 from J, leaving 8 bases between them. There are 12 residues in the CDR3. As originally analysed: Treg pools: 50,000 to 65,000 distinct patient, some 1x10^5 donor TCRbeta sequences. Here immunoSEQ multiplex PCR was the method, and the copy in TCRdb shows in-frame clones only, minus some. V and J calls and clone size are copied from that table; D and trimming were computed from the DNA. The sample has approximately 24,000 clones, 92% seen once. The regulatory T cell sort gate was CD4+CD25hiCD127low/negative.

The sample taken for sequencing was CD4+CD25+ Tregs sorted from PBMCs. V usage is TRBV7-2 and J usage is TRBJ1-2; D gene unclear. The clonotype was recovered from a human donor in good health. The CDR3 loop reads CASSLRQFGYTF. In DNA form, the CDR3 reads TGTGCCAGCAGCTTAAGGCAGTTTGGCTACACCTTC.